Listed below are T cell receptor beta chains from one sample, sequenced in a study of cytomegalovirus exposure and HLA in healthy donors. Repertoires were generated with immunoSEQ multiplex PCR, while TCRdb's copy carries only in-frame clones and drops some. The sample records approximately 150,000 clones, roughly 73% being singletons. The sample was PBMCs. The receptors were gathered from a man between 40 and 49 years old in good health and CMV-seronegative. CDR3s include the opening cysteine and the closing phenylalanine or tryptophan. The size field is filled for only some rows; it gives once, few, many or a size class.

len: 13
j_gene: TRBJ1-1
v_gene: TRBV19
abundance: .
CDR3aa: CASSILPGMRAFF

len: 17
j_gene: TRBJ1-2
v_gene: TRBV18
abundance: .
CDR3aa: CASSPNIGQTQSYGYTF

len: 13
j_gene: TRBJ1-2
v_gene: TRBV19
abundance: .
CDR3aa: CASSTSGNGGYTF

len: 14
j_gene: TRBJ1-1
v_gene: TRBV6-1
abundance: .
CDR3aa: CASSRQGALFEAFF

len: 13
j_gene: TRBJ1-4
v_gene: TRBV5-6
abundance: few
CDR3aa: CASSPPRQGSLFF

len: 13
j_gene: .
v_gene: TRBV18
abundance: .
CDR3aa: CASSPAAKYEQYF

len: 14
j_gene: TRBJ2-7
v_gene: TRBV6-5
abundance: .
CDR3aa: CASTPGTGYYEQYF

len: 14
j_gene: TRBJ2-5
v_gene: TRBV6-5
abundance: .
CDR3aa: CASSYDGLAETQYF

len: 13
j_gene: TRBJ1-2
v_gene: TRBV7-3
abundance: .
CDR3aa: CASSRTGEGGYTF

len: 15
j_gene: TRBJ2-5
v_gene: TRBV6-5
abundance: .
CDR3aa: CASRGLAGGEETQYF

len: 12
j_gene: TRBJ1-1
v_gene: TRBV6-6
abundance: .
CDR3aa: CASRLSDTEAFF

len: 14
j_gene: TRBJ2-7
v_gene: TRBV25-1
abundance: .
CDR3aa: CASSWTGSSYEQYF

len: 18
j_gene: TRBJ2-3
v_gene: TRBV7-2
abundance: .
CDR3aa: CASSLWGLAGGARGGQYF

len: 14
j_gene: TRBJ1-5
v_gene: TRBV6-5
abundance: few
CDR3aa: CASSRPGGAQPQHF

len: 14
j_gene: TRBJ1-5
v_gene: TRBV7-6
abundance: .
CDR3aa: CASSLEAVNQPQHF

len: 14
j_gene: TRBJ2-3
v_gene: TRBV5-5
abundance: .
CDR3aa: CASSLTGTWDTQYF

len: 15
j_gene: TRBJ2-5
v_gene: TRBV7-7
abundance: .
CDR3aa: CASSLGAGGQETQYF

len: 13
j_gene: TRBJ1-6
v_gene: TRBV2
abundance: .
CDR3aa: CASSATGNSPLHF

len: 14
j_gene: TRBJ2-5
v_gene: TRBV4-1
abundance: .
CDR3aa: CASSQWTSPETQYF

len: 14
j_gene: TRBJ1-1
v_gene: TRBV5-1
abundance: few
CDR3aa: CASSLREMNTEAFF

len: 14
j_gene: TRBJ1-4
v_gene: TRBV5-1
abundance: .
CDR3aa: CASSLSATNEKLFF

len: 14
j_gene: TRBJ1-1
v_gene: TRBV5-1
abundance: .
CDR3aa: CASSFQAVNTEAFF

len: 15
j_gene: TRBJ1-3
v_gene: TRBV5-1
abundance: .
CDR3aa: CASSPGGERGNTIYF

len: 16
j_gene: TRBJ2-3
v_gene: TRBV5-1
abundance: .
CDR3aa: CASSLLGGANTDTQYF

len: 12
j_gene: TRBJ1-3
v_gene: TRBV28
abundance: .
CDR3aa: CATTDSGNTIYF

len: 16
j_gene: TRBJ1-2
v_gene: TRBV5-8
abundance: .
CDR3aa: CASSFKQGPTSYGYTF

len: 14
j_gene: TRBJ1-1
v_gene: TRBV7-9
abundance: .
CDR3aa: CASSLVFRDIEAFF

len: 15
j_gene: TRBJ2-5
v_gene: TRBV2
abundance: .
CDR3aa: CASSPGRGARETQYF

len: 16
j_gene: .
v_gene: TRBV4-3
abundance: .
CDR3aa: CASSQDPRRGTDEQYF

len: 13
j_gene: TRBJ2-7
v_gene: TRBV7-3
abundance: .
CDR3aa: CASSRTGTYEQYF

len: 15
j_gene: TRBJ2-2
v_gene: TRBV5-1
abundance: .
CDR3aa: CASSFSVGEAGELFF